These T cell receptor beta chains were read from a single sample in a study of shared clonotypes between healthy human individuals. Repertoires were generated with immunoSEQ multiplex PCR, while TCRdb's copy carries only in-frame clones and drops some. Of about 2 million clones listed, around 96% were seen once; the top ten hold 0.85% to 1.2%. What was sequenced was naive CD8+ T cells sorted from blood. The receptors come from a man younger than 35 in good health. The CDR3 runs from the conserved cysteine through the conserved F or W. D genes are given only for firm matches. Expanded clones get a size class; other rows say once, few or many, or leave the size out.

abundance,v_gene,d_gene,j_gene,CDR3nt,CDR3aa
NA,TRBV30,TRBD1,TRBJ2-2,TGTGCCTGGAGGACAGGGATGGGCGGGGAGCTGTTTTTT,CAWRTGMGGELFF
NA,TRBV27,NA,TRBJ1-1,TGTGCCAGCAGTTTATGGAACCGGAGCACTGAAGCTTTCTTT,CASSLWNRSTEAFF
once,TRBV12-2,NA,TRBJ1-1,TGTGCAAGTCGCTTAGAAACAGGACAGAACACTGAAGCTTTCTTT,CASRLETGQNTEAFF
NA,TRBV19,NA,TRBJ1-1,TGTGCCAGTAGTATAGGAGTGACTGAAGCTTTCTTT,CASSIGVTEAFF
NA,TRBV9,NA,TRBJ2-7,TGTGCCAGCAGCCCGGGGCAGGGGCCCTCCTACGAGCAGTACTTC,CASSPGQGPSYEQYF
once,TRBV5-1,NA,TRBJ2-2,TGCGCCAGCAGCTTGGCTCCAAACACCGGGGAGCTGTTTTTT,CASSLAPNTGELFF
NA,TRBV9,NA,TRBJ2-5,TGTGCCAGCAGCGTACCGAGGGGCCCATCAAGGGTCGGGACCCAGTACTTC,CASSVPRGPSRVGTQYF
NA,TRBV7-9,NA,TRBJ1-1,TGTGCCAGCAGCTTAAACACCGCGAGGAACACTGAAGCTTTCTTT,CASSLNTARNTEAFF
NA,TRBV6-5,NA,TRBJ2-7,TGTGCCAGCAGTTACGGGACGTACCCCCAGAGCTACGAGCAGTACTTC,CASSYGTYPQSYEQYF
NA,TRBV30,NA,TRBJ1-2,TGTGCCTGGAGTTTCGCCACAGGGCGCTATGGCTACACCTTC,CAWSFATGRYGYTF
NA,TRBV10-1,TRBD1,TRBJ2-7,TGCGCCAGCAGTGGACCCGGGACAGGCTACGAGCAGTACTTC,CASSGPGTGYEQYF
NA,TRBV5-1,NA,TRBJ2-7,TGCGCCAGCAGCTTGCCGGGACAAATCTACGAGCAGTACTTC,CASSLPGQIYEQYF
NA,TRBV19,TRBD1,TRBJ2-7,TGTGCCAGTAGTCTCACGCCCGGGACAGGGTACTACGAGCAGTACTTC,CASSLTPGTGYYEQYF
NA,TRBV9,NA,TRBJ2-7,TGTGCCAGCAGCCCGACAGACCCCTACGAGCAGTACTTC,CASSPTDPYEQYF
NA,TRBV14,NA,TRBJ1-1,TGTGCCAGCAGCCAGTTCACCACAGGGACTGAAGCTTTCTTT,CASSQFTTGTEAFF
NA,TRBV9,NA,TRBJ1-1,TGTGCCAGCAGCGTAGATATAAACACTGAAGCTTTCTTT,CASSVDINTEAFF
NA,TRBV7-7,TRBD1,TRBJ2-3,TGTGCTAGCAGCCCTTTCCGGGACAGTCCCACAGATACGCAGTATTTT,CASSPFRDSPTDTQYF
NA,TRBV5-6,TRBD1,TRBJ2-2,TGTGCCAGCAGCCCCGGGACAGGGAACACCGGGGAGCTGTTTTTT,CASSPGTGNTGELFF
few,TRBV7-9,NA,TRBJ2-7,TGTGCCAGCAGCTCCTCCCCGGGGCTTCAGTACGAGCAGTACTTC,CASSSSPGLQYEQYF
few,TRBV6-5,NA,TRBJ2-7,TGTGCCAGCAGTCTGTGGGGACCCTCCTACGAGCAGTACTTC,CASSLWGPSYEQYF
NA,TRBV19,NA,TRBJ2-1,TGTGCCAGTAGTATAGAGATAGTGGGGATAATTGGACACAATGAGCAGTTCTTC,CASSIEIVGIIGHNEQFF
NA,TRBV6-1,NA,TRBJ1-1,TGTGCCAGCAGTGATTCTATGAACACTGAAGCTTTCTTT,CASSDSMNTEAFF
once,TRBV4-1,TRBD1,TRBJ1-1,TGCGCCAGCAGCCACAGACAGGGCCTGAACACTGAAGCTTTCTTT,CASSHRQGLNTEAFF
NA,TRBV5-4,NA,TRBJ2-3,TGTGCCAGCAGCATAGATGGTAGCACAGATACGCAGTATTTT,CASSIDGSTDTQYF
NA,TRBV9,TRBD1,TRBJ2-1,TGTGCCAGCAGCGTATCACCCGGGACAGGGGAATACAATGAGCAGTTCTTC,CASSVSPGTGEYNEQFF